This T cell receptor beta chain originates from a study of OX40 agonist ivuxolimab in advanced cancers. This CDR3 has 17 amino acids. Germline V gene lookup returns CDR1 SSHAT and CDR2 FNYEAQ (reference sequence). Systemic immunosuppression or autoimmune disease history was grounds to exclude patients. On this clone: The antigen is not known. The junction does not match germline at one end; this may be a read error.

Clones were sequenced by immunoSEQ multiplex PCR, and TCRdb holds only the in-frame ones, with some missing. The sample carries about 50,000 clones, roughly 86% recorded once. Study findings and constraints: What antigens the expanded peripheral T cells recognized was never established.

This rearrangement joins TRBV7-7 to TRBJ2-1; 9 nucleotides agree with TRBD2. The clonotype was recovered from an adult with an advanced solid tumor such as melanoma, head and neck, liver or kidney cancer. Material: CD4+ or CD8+ T cells sorted from blood, obtained in a trial of the OX40 agonist ivuxolimab. The CDR3 region is CASSLNRGLASYNEQFF. DNA for the CDR3: TGTGCTAGCAGCTTAAATAGGGGACTAGCATCCTACAATGAGCAGTTCTTC.